The 21 T cell receptor beta chains given below trace back to one sample, sequenced in a study of T-cell memory formation after mild COVID-19. TCRdb recomputed calls from the 5' RACE reads with MiXCR, one row per CDR3 protein. In the table there are hundreds of thousands of distinct CDR3 sequences, around a quarter of which are singletons. The sequenced sample was PBMCs or a T cell subset sorted from them (not recorded which). The receptor set was obtained from an adult woman who had mild COVID-19 (a few samples of this study predate the infection). Cell type and time point are not known.

The sample holds many counts of this clonotype. The genes are TRBV30 and TRBJ2-7, with D uncertain. V lost 0 bases and J 6 bases, leaving 9 bases between the germline ends. CDR3 length: 12 residues. The germline V gene has CDR1 GTSNPN and CDR2 SVGIG (reference sequence). The CDR3 spells CAWSVPPIEQYF. CDR3 bases: TGTGCCTGGAGTGTACCCCCCATCGAGCAGTACTTC.

The rearrangement uses TRBV15 and TRBJ2-7, with 7 positions matching TRBD1. The CDR3 spans 16 residues. Germline CDR1 is LNHNV and CDR2 is YYDKDF (reference sequence). V was pared by 0 bases and J by 0 bases, with 5 bases of the junction left unmatched. Here the CDR3 reads CATSREGQAHSYEQYF. The CDR3 DNA is TGTGCCACCAGCAGAGAAGGACAGGCACACTCCTACGAGCAGTACTTC.

V gene TRBV5-1 combines with J gene TRBJ2-1, with D hard to call. The ends were cut back, 3 bases at V and 10 bases at J, with 8 bases in the middle. Looked up from germline, CDR1 is SGHRS and CDR2 is YFSETQ. This CDR3 contains 11 residues. As DNA, the CDR3 is TGCGCCAGCAGCTCTGCCGTGGAGCAGTTCTTC. Its protein product is CASSSAVEQFF.

The chain links TRBV7-2 to TRBJ2-1, with 8 positions matching TRBD2. After removal of 1 base from V and 9 bases from J, the junction contained 8 bases not matched to a gene. The germline gives CDR1 SGHTA, CDR2 FQGNSA. The CDR3 is made up of 15 amino acids. In DNA, the CDR3 is TGTGCCAGCAGCTTAGAGGGCAGCGGGAGAGGTGAGCAGTTCTTC. Protein sequence: CASSLEGSGRGEQFF.

The V and J genes are TRBV10-3 and TRBJ1-1, with 9 positions matching TRBD1. CDR1 and CDR2 (germline): ENHRY, SYGVKD. The length of the CDR3 is 14 residues. V was clipped by 6 bases and J by 1 base; unmatched bases: 3. The CDR3 DNA sequence: TGTGCCATCAGGGAACAGGGGGCGAACACTGAAGCTTTCTTT. Translation gives CAIREQGANTEAFF.

This clonotype was detected many times. This rearrangement joins TRBV12-3 or TRBV12-4 to TRBJ2-1; TRBD1 or TRBD2 may be the D gene (6 bases each). The CDR3 covers 14 residues. The ends were cut back, 7 bases at V and 1 base at J, with 11 bases in the middle. DNA of the CDR3: TGTGCCAGCACCAGGGGAGGATCCTACAATGAGCAGTTCTTC. Translating gives CASTRGGSYNEQFF.

There are a few counts of this clonotype. The rearrangement links TRBV6-2 or TRBV6-3 to TRBJ2-7; a weak D match, TRBD1 (5 bases). Per germline, CDR1 MNHEY and CDR2 SVGEGT. Between the trimmed V and J ends, which lost 8 bases and 2 bases, there was a span of 19 bases. The CDR3 is 15 residues long. The CDR3 DNA is TGTGCCAGCGCTTACAGGTGGGTCCGTACCTACGAGCAGTACTTC. It yields the protein CASAYRWVRTYEQYF.

This chain joins TRBV4-1 and TRBJ1-4; D ambiguous. The length of the CDR3 is 14 residues. Trimming took 4 bases from V and 4 from J, leaving 10 bases between them. Germline-derived CDR1 and CDR2 are MGHRA and YSYEKL. The CDR3 loop reads CASSLTRFNEKLFF. CDR3 coding DNA: TGCGCCAGCAGCCTGACTCGTTTTAATGAAAAACTGTTTTTT.

This sequence joins TRBV19 and TRBJ1-1; D is undetermined. The CDR3 covers 9 residues. The V end was cut by 5 bases, the J end by 11 bases, with 6 bases between. Germline CDR1 is LNHDA and CDR2 is SQIVND (reference sequence). The CDR3 region has the DNA TGTGCCAGTAGTTCTCGGGCTTTCTTT. This sequence encodes CASSSRAFF.

The gene calls are TRBV9 and TRBJ2-6; D not resolved. The CDR3 extends over 15 amino acids. Germline V gives CDR1 SGDLS, CDR2 YYNGEE. V dropped 3 bases and J dropped 0 bases, with 7 bases sitting between them. In DNA, the CDR3 is TGTGCCAGCAGCGGTGAAAGCTCTGGGGCCAACGTCCTGACTTTC. Amino acid sequence: CASSGESSGANVLTF.

The CDR3 loop reads CASPSPAGVLTF. The DNA for the CDR3 is TGTGCCAGCCCCTCCCCAGCGGGCGTCCTGACTTTC. The chain uses TRBV12-3 or TRBV12-4 and TRBJ2-6; the D gene is possibly TRBD2 (6 bases). The germline V and J ends were trimmed by 8 bases and 12 bases, with 14 bases remaining between them. The CDR3 spans 12 residues.

This clonotype was recorded many times. CDR3 DNA: TGTGCCAGCAGCCTCGGGGAGTCCTATGGCTACACCTTC. It translates to CASSLGESYGYTF. This chain uses TRBV7-2 with TRBJ1-2; D is unclear. Germline CDR1 is SGHTA and CDR2 is FQGNSA. V gave up 5 bases and J gave up 4 bases, with 11 bases separating them. This CDR3 spans 13 amino acids.

The chain joins TRBV10-3 to TRBJ2-3; 8 nucleotides align to TRBD1. The length of the CDR3 is 13 residues. CDR1 and CDR2 (germline): ENHRY, SYGVKD. V was pared by 4 bases and J by 3 bases, with 0 bases of the junction left unmatched. The chain's CDR3 is CAISGTGTDTQYF. The CDR3 DNA reads as TGTGCCATCAGTGGGACAGGGACAGATACGCAGTATTTT.

The chain combines TRBV4-1 with TRBJ2-2, with TRBD1 as a possible D gene (7 bases). The CDR3 is made up of 17 amino acids. Per germline, CDR1 MGHRA and CDR2 YSYEKL. V shed 1 base and J shed 9 bases, with 21 bases lying between them. The CDR3 reads CASSQGAEGQIGRELFF. The DNA for the CDR3 is TGCGCCAGCAGCCAAGGGGCGGAGGGACAGATAGGCCGGGAGCTGTTTTTT.

In this sample, this clonotype turned up a few times. The chain links TRBV6-2 or TRBV6-3 to TRBJ2-2; 9 nucleotides align to TRBD2. The CDR3 runs to 15 residues. V dropped 7 bases and J dropped 2; count of bases not matched to a gene: 5. Germline CDR1 MNHEY, CDR2 SVGEGT. The chain's CDR3 is CASTRLAANTGELFF. In nucleotides, the CDR3 is TGTGCCAGCACCCGACTAGCGGCCAACACCGGGGAGCTGTTTTTT.

Note on this clonotype: One junction end disagrees with the germline gene, perhaps due to a read error. The chain employs TRBV29-1 and TRBJ2-5; unclear D gene. The CDR3 has 15 amino acids. Germline V gene data show CDR1 as SQVTM and CDR2 as ANQGSEA. This CDR3 is CSVEVVALVQETQYF. The CDR3 DNA reads TGCAGCGTCGAAGTGGTGGCCTTAGTTCAAGAGACCCAGTACTTC.

The V and J genes are TRBV5-1 and TRBJ2-1; no clear D. The CDR3 contains 15 residues. The germline V gene encodes CDR1 SGHRS and CDR2 YFSETQ. Trimming left V 0 bases short and J 2 bases short, with 9 bases between. CDR3 in amino acids: CASSLAGETYNEQFF. The CDR3 DNA reads TGCGCCAGCAGCTTGGCCGGTGAGACCTACAATGAGCAGTTCTTC.

This chain links TRBV5-1 with TRBJ2-2, with 8 bases lining up with TRBD2. The CDR3 is 15 residues long. Germline CDR1 is SGHRS and CDR2 is YFSETQ. The V and J ends lost 3 bases and 5 bases, in that order; junction bases with no gene match: 6. The CDR3 DNA sequence: TGCGCCAGCAGCTCTCGAGCGGGGGCGACCGGGGAGCTGTTTTTT. Its protein product is CASSSRAGATGELFF.

In its sample, this clonotype was seen many times. The V call is TRBV20-1, the J call TRBJ2-3, with 12 bases that match TRBD2. Per the germline V gene, CDR1 is DFQATT and CDR2 is SNEGSKA (reference sequence). CDR3 size: 17 residues. V gave up 1 base and J gave up 3 bases; unmatched junction bases: 8. The CDR3 nucleotides read TGCAGTGCTAGAGTTGGTTGGACTAGCGGGAAAACAGATACGCAGTATTTT. Translation gives CSARVGWTSGKTDTQYF.

The sample holds many counts of this clonotype. This chain joins TRBV7-9 and TRBJ2-7; no reliable D call. V lost 2 bases and J lost 2, with 10 bases in between. CDR3 length equals 14 residues. From germline, CDR1 is SEHNR and CDR2 FQNEAQ (reference sequence). CDR3 amino acids: CASSLLPLTYEQYF. CDR3 DNA sequence: TGTGCCAGCAGCTTATTACCGCTCACCTACGAGCAGTACTTC.

J is TRBJ2-7 and V is TRBV20-1, with 10 bases matching TRBD1. This CDR3 has 14 residues. Germline trimming cut 6 bases from V and 5 bases from J; bases unmatched to any gene: 10. CDR1 and CDR2 (germline): DFQATT, SNEGSKA (reference sequence). The CDR3 region is CSATSGQGFHEQYF. CDR3 sequence (DNA): TGCAGTGCAACCTCGGGACAGGGGTTTCACGAGCAGTACTTC.